A single sample is the source of the 28 T cell receptor beta chains below, sequenced in a study of cytotoxic CD8 clonotypes in ibrutinib-treated CLL (dated by TCRdb to the early 2020s). Reading the label with the study, this specimen's time point is: 12 months on ibrutinib. The method was the immunoSEQ multiplex PCR assay. TCRdb carries this immuneACCESS record with in-frame sequences only. Its versions omit some clonotypes, under half of them owing to an unresolved V gene in the studies checked, with the rest unexplained. Within this sample are about 200,000 clones, with 70% of them counted one time only. The ten largest clones add up to 5.5% to 6% of the sample. Specimen: PBMCs, collected after 12 months of ibrutinib treatment. The receptors stem from a human donor with chronic lymphocytic leukemia.

This chain connects TRBV19 to TRBJ2-7, with TRBD1 identical over 8 bases. The trim removed 1 base at V and 4 bases at J, leaving 9 bases unmatched. Germline V CDR1 and CDR2: LNHDA, SQIVND (reference sequence). The CDR3 spans 16 residues. The DNA of the CDR3 is TGTGCCAGTAGTATAGGCCTTGGACAGGGCGTGTACGAGCAGTACTTC. This codes for CASSIGLGQGVYEQYF.

V usage is TRBV28 and J usage is TRBJ2-2; TRBD2 agrees at 14 bases. The CDR3 runs 18 residues. Germline V gene lookup returns CDR1 MDHEN and CDR2 SYDVKM. V was pared by 6 bases and J by 8 bases, with 14 bases of the junction left unmatched. CDR3 sequence (DNA): TGTGCCAGCAGGGCCGGGACTAGCGGGAGTGCGATCCTGGGGGAGCTGTTTTTT. The encoded protein is CASRAGTSGSAILGELFF.

V is TRBV7-9 and J is TRBJ1-1, with no clear D. V lost 4 bases, J lost 1 base, and 10 bases lay in between. The CDR3 contains 14 residues. CDR1 SEHNR and CDR2 FQNEAQ come from the germline V gene (reference sequence). CDR3 bases: TGTGCCAGCAGCTATCTCACAGAGAACACTGAAGCTTTCTTT. This translates into CASSYLTENTEAFF.

The rearrangement uses TRBV25-1 and TRBJ1-2, with D perhaps TRBD1 (6 bases). Germline CDR1 reads MGHDK; CDR2 reads SYGVNS. Trimming removed 1 base at V and 2 bases at J, with 8 bases between. The CDR3 runs to 14 residues. CDR3 protein: CASSESQGNYGYTF. The CDR3 nucleotides read TGTGCCAGCAGTGAATCGCAGGGGAACTATGGCTACACCTTC.

V and J are TRBV6-6 and TRBJ1-2; perhaps TRBD1 as D (5 bases). Per the germline V gene, CDR1 is MNHNY and CDR2 is SVGAGI (reference sequence). The CDR3 extends over 15 amino acids. V lost 6 bases, J lost 7 bases, and 21 bases lay in between. For the CDR3, the DNA is TGTGCCAGCAGATCGAGCGGCGGGGACGGAGGTGGCTACACCTTC. It yields the protein CASRSSGGDGGGYTF.

This chain uses TRBV30 with TRBJ2-4; no firm D call. Trimming removed 1 base at V and 2 bases at J, with 0 bases between. Germline CDR1 is GTSNPN and CDR2 is SVGIG (reference sequence). This CDR3 has 11 residues. In nucleotides, the CDR3 is TGTGCCTGGAGTGCCAAAAACATTCAGTACTTC. Translation gives CAWSAKNIQYF.

The rearrangement links TRBV4-3 to TRBJ1-4, with D possibly TRBD1 on 5 matching bases. The V and J ends lost 4 bases and 7 bases respectively, with 19 bases between them. The CDR3 contains 16 residues. Germline CDR1 reads LGHNA; CDR2 reads YSLEER. DNA of the CDR3: TGCGCCAGCAGCCCCCTCGGTGGATGGGGGTCTGAAAAACTGTTTTTT. The encoded protein is CASSPLGGWGSEKLFF.

This clone was seen only once. J is TRBJ2-7 and V is TRBV28; D may be TRBD2 (5 bases). Trimming took 5 bases from V and 4 from J, leaving 36 bases between them. The CDR3 contains 21 residues. The germline V gene encodes CDR1 MDHEN and CDR2 SYDVKM. CDR3 amino acids: CASSHHPGSAAGGPRLYEQYF. CDR3 DNA sequence: TGTGCCAGCAGTCATCACCCCGGATCCGCCGCAGGAGGCCCGAGGTTATACGAGCAGTACTTC.

V gene TRBV7-2 combines with J gene TRBJ2-7; D remains unclear. This CDR3 region has 11 residues. Germline CDR1 is SGHTA and CDR2 is FQGNSA. V shed 2 bases and J shed 6 bases, with 5 bases lying between them. The CDR3 spells CASSLLSEQYF. The CDR3, as DNA: TGTGCCAGCAGCTTATTAAGCGAGCAGTACTTC.

This clone has just one count. This chain connects TRBV15 to TRBJ1-5; D is unclear. V was cut by 4 bases and J by 4 bases, with 5 bases left in between. CDR3 length: 12 amino acids. CDR1 is LNHNV and CDR2 is YYDKDF in the germline V gene (reference sequence). The CDR3 protein is CATSTLNQPQHF. The CDR3 DNA reads TGTGCCACCAGCACCCTGAATCAGCCCCAGCATTTT.

This clone has just a few counts. The chain couples TRBV13 to TRBJ1-1; 7 bases are shared with TRBD1. After removal of 7 bases from V and 4 bases from J, the junction contained 9 bases not matched to a gene. Per the germline V gene, CDR1 is PRHDT and CDR2 is FYEKMQ (reference sequence). The CDR3 extends over 14 amino acids. The CDR3 region has the DNA TGTGCCAGCACGTCCTCAACAGGGGCCACTGAAGCTTTCTTT. Amino acids: CASTSSTGATEAFF.

The rearrangement uses TRBV4-3 and TRBJ2-1; possible D gene TRBD2, 6 bases. CDR1 and CDR2 (germline): LGHNA, YSLEER. V was shortened by 3 bases and J by 0 bases, with 12 bases between the two germline ends. The CDR3 is 16 residues long. In DNA, the CDR3 is TGCGCCAGCAGCCAGGGTCGGGAGAGCTCCTACAATGAGCAGTTCTTC. This sequence encodes CASSQGRESSYNEQFF.

The chain has TRBV9 and TRBJ1-1; TRBD1 agrees at 9 bases. CDR3 size: 13 residues. Germline V gene lookup returns CDR1 SGDLS and CDR2 YYNGEE. The J segment lost 4 bases and the V segment lost 4 bases, leaving 2 bases of the junction unmatched. The CDR3, as DNA: TGTGCCAGCAGCCGACAGGGGGGCACTGAAGCTTTCTTT. Its protein is CASSRQGGTEAFF.

There are many counts of this clone. The rearrangement links TRBV27 to TRBJ1-1, with D tentatively TRBD1 (5 bases). This CDR3 spans 15 amino acids. Germline lookup yields CDR1 MNHEY and CDR2 SMNVEV (reference sequence). Trimming shortened V by 1 base and J by 3 bases, and 12 bases separated the two germline ends. CDR3 DNA sequence: TGTGCCAGCAGTTTATGGGGCTCCTGGGACACTGAAGCTTTCTTT. Its translation is CASSLWGSWDTEAFF.

This clone was observed a handful of times. V gene TRBV15 combines with J gene TRBJ2-1; 10 bases line up with TRBD1. V lost 5 bases and J lost 5; bases outside the gene matches: 9. The CDR3 covers 16 residues. The V gene's germline CDR1 is LNHNV and CDR2 YYDKDF (reference sequence). CDR3 sequence: CATSPGRDRGHNEQFF. The CDR3 nucleotides are TGTGCCACCAGCCCAGGCCGGGACAGGGGCCACAATGAGCAGTTCTTC.

The CDR3: CATSRGGTSYGYTF. CDR3 nucleotides: TGTGCCACCAGCAGAGGGGGGACATCCTATGGCTACACCTTC. The chain couples TRBV15 to TRBJ1-2; D may be TRBD1 (6 bases). V was clipped by 1 base and J by 4 bases, with 10 bases between them. The germline V gene has CDR1 LNHNV and CDR2 YYDKDF (reference sequence). The CDR3 length is 14 residues.

This clone was seen only a few times. This chain uses TRBV30 with TRBJ1-1, with 8 bases aligning to TRBD1. V lost 1 base to trimming and J lost 1 base; unmatched junction nucleotides: 8. The germline gives CDR1 GTSNPN, CDR2 SVGIG (reference sequence). This CDR3 contains 16 residues. For the CDR3, the DNA is TGTGCCTGGAGTGATCGACGGACAGGGAAGAACACTGAAGCTTTCTTT. It is translated as CAWSDRRTGKNTEAFF.

This chain uses TRBV7-2 with TRBJ1-4; D gene unclear. CDR3 length: 17 residues. V was cut by 0 bases and J by 0 bases, with 11 bases left in between. Germline V gene lookup returns CDR1 SGHTA and CDR2 FQGNSA. CDR3 DNA: TGTGCCAGCAGCTTAGCCTTAGGACGGTCAACTAATGAAAAACTGTTTTTT. Translating it yields CASSLALGRSTNEKLFF.

The chain has TRBV30 and TRBJ2-1; D possibly corresponds to TRBD2 (5 bases). Trimming pared 0 bases from V and 8 bases from J, leaving 14 bases between. This CDR3 has 14 residues. Looked up from germline, CDR1 is GTSNPN and CDR2 is SVGIG (reference sequence). This CDR3 reads CAWSVLEGYYEQFF. The CDR3 nucleotides are TGTGCCTGGAGTGTACTAGAAGGGTATTATGAGCAGTTCTTC.

Only a few counts were recorded for this clone. The chain couples TRBV2 to TRBJ1-5; TRBD1 matches at 8 bases. CDR1 is SNHLY and CDR2 is FYNNEI in the germline V gene. The CDR3 loop spans 15 amino acids. The junction had 13 bases not matched to a gene; V was cut back by 6 bases and J by 9 bases. CDR3 region: CASSRTGGVYRPQHF. DNA for the CDR3: TGTGCCAGCAGCCGAACAGGGGGTGTGTATCGGCCCCAGCATTTT.

This rearrangement joins TRBV19 to TRBJ2-3; 7 bases are shared with TRBD2. The junction had 8 bases not matched to a gene; V was cut back by 4 bases and J by 1 base. Germline V gene sequence: CDR1 LNHDA, CDR2 SQIVND (reference sequence). The CDR3 is 16 residues long. Here the CDR3 DNA reads TGTGCCAGTAGTACTCACCGCGGGGGAGGCACAGATACGCAGTATTTT. Protein product: CASSTHRGGGTDTQYF.

This clone appeared a few times. The chain links TRBV6-4 to TRBJ1-6; D remains ambiguous. The CDR3 extends over 15 amino acids. Trimming shortened V by 2 bases and J by 7 bases, and 12 bases separated the two germline ends. Germline V gene data show CDR1 as MRHNA and CDR2 as SNTAGT. For the CDR3, the DNA is TGTGCCAGCAGTGACGGGATACGCGAGAATTCACCCCTCCACTTT. This encodes CASSDGIRENSPLHF.

This chain joins TRBV9 and TRBJ1-1; D call uncertain. Germline V gene data show CDR1 as SGDLS and CDR2 as YYNGEE. CDR3 length equals 12 residues. Trimming left V 7 bases short and J 2 bases short, with 9 bases between. The CDR3 DNA sequence: TGTGCCAGCGGGAACTCAAACACTGAAGCTTTCTTT. This codes for CASGNSNTEAFF.

The chain employs TRBV6-5 and TRBJ2-5; 7 positions agree with TRBD1. The CDR3 is made up of 14 amino acids. Trimming took 6 bases from V and 1 from J; bases not matched to a gene: 5. Germline V gives CDR1 MNHEY, CDR2 SVGAGI. This CDR3 reads CASSQRQGQETQYF. CDR3 coding DNA: TGTGCCAGCAGCCAAAGACAGGGCCAAGAGACCCAGTACTTC.

This sequence joins TRBV18 and TRBJ2-6; D might be TRBD1 or TRBD2, each matching 6 bases. Trimming cost V 8 bases and J 0 bases, with 11 bases left between them. Germline CDR1 and CDR2: KGHSH and LQKENI. The CDR3 sequence is 15 residues long. CDR3 DNA: TGTGCCAGCAGCGAGGGGGGCTCTGGGGCCAACGTCCTGACTTTC. It specifies CASSEGGSGANVLTF.

This clone appeared once. The chain uses TRBV28 and TRBJ2-7, with TRBD2 matching over 7 bases. Germline assignment: CDR1 MDHEN and CDR2 SYDVKM. J was trimmed by 9 bases and V by 5 bases; bases with no gene match: 10. The CDR3 spans 13 residues. CDR3 DNA: TGTGCCAGCAGTGCGGGGAGGGAATCTGGGCAGTACTTC. Amino acids: CASSAGRESGQYF.

V usage is TRBV29-1 and J usage is TRBJ2-1, with 11 nucleotides matching TRBD1. V lost 1 base to trimming and J lost 11 bases; unmatched junction nucleotides: 16. CDR3 length equals 17 residues. Looked up from germline, CDR1 is SQVTM and CDR2 is ANQGSEA. The CDR3 DNA reads TGCAGCGTTGAAGGGACAGGGGGCTCGGACCTTCGGAACCAGCAGTTCTTC. Its translation: CSVEGTGGSDLRNQQFF.

This chain connects TRBV28 to TRBJ1-5; D is perhaps TRBD1 (6 bases). This CDR3 region has 14 residues. Trimming pared 6 bases from V and 2 bases from J, leaving 11 bases between. From germline, CDR1 is MDHEN and CDR2 SYDVKM. This chain's CDR3 is CASSLRGGNQPQHF. The CDR3 nucleotides are TGTGCCAGCAGCCTCAGGGGTGGCAATCAGCCCCAGCATTTT.